Below, 2 T cell receptor beta chains from the same sample are listed, as sequenced in a study of beta chain features in type 1 diabetes. Study conclusions and caveats: A moderate, significant TCRB CDR3 shortening appeared in type 1 diabetes across four CD4+ subsets.

Their recognized antigens are unknown. Expressed TCRB transcripts were sequenced because the isolated RNA had all been reverse transcribed beforehand. The assay was immunoSEQ multiplex PCR, and TCRdb's table has in-frame clones only and misses some. This table holds roughly 300,000 clones, around 9.7% found once. Sequencing was carried out using central memory CD4+ T cells from blood. Every receptor here comes from a man younger than 45 with type 1 diabetes.

V gene TRBV5-1 combines with J gene TRBJ1-4; D uncertain. Germline V gives CDR1 SGHRS, CDR2 YFSETQ. With 4 bases removed from V and 4 bases from J, the gap between germline ends came to 14 bases. The CDR3 has 15 residues. CDR3 bases: TGCGCCAGCAGCCTAGACGGTCAAGTTAATGAAAAACTGTTTTTT. Residues: CASSLDGQVNEKLFF.

V gene TRBV7-2 combines with J gene TRBJ2-5, with D tentatively TRBD1 (6 bases). V was trimmed by 7 bases and J by 1 base, leaving 13 bases between them. The CDR3 is made up of 14 amino acids. The germline CDR1 and CDR2 sequences are SGHTA and FQGNSA. CDR3 sequence: CASTYDRTQETQYF. For the CDR3, the DNA is TGTGCCAGCACCTACGACAGGACCCAAGAGACCCAGTACTTC. Combining the CDR3 with reference TRBV7-2 and TRBJ2-5 gives the whole variable domain GAGVSQSPSNKVTEKGKDVELRCDPISGHTALYWYRQSLGQGLEFLIYFQGNSAPDKSGLPSDRFSAERTGGSVSTLTIQRTQQEDSAVYLCASTYDRTQETQYFGPGTRLLVL.